Detailed here is one TCR beta chain. These data belong to a study of blood T cell repertoires in COVID-19. The germline V gene encodes CDR1 LNHDA and CDR2 SQIVND (reference sequence). The germline V and J ends were trimmed by 6 bases and 6 bases, with 9 bases remaining between them. This CDR3 comprises 12 residues. In the authors' methods: By means of reference gene primer amplification, nucleated cell counts were estimated. The data were produced by immunoSEQ multiplex PCR, yet TCRdb's version contains in-frame clones alone and is incomplete. The V and J calls and the clone size are those of that table, but D and trimming were determined from the DNA. The sample carries about 260,000 clones, about 80% recorded once.

Sequenced material: peripheral blood. This chain joins TRBV19 and TRBJ1-5; D gene ambiguous. The receptor comes from a woman over 75 with acute or convalescent COVID-19. This CDR3 is CASRSYGQPQHF. The DNA for the CDR3 is TGTGCCAGTAGGAGTTACGGTCAGCCCCAGCATTTT.